Listed here are 21 T cell receptor beta chains from one sample, sequenced in a study of breast tumors, draining lymph nodes, adjacent tissues. Samples came from axillary lymph nodes draining the breast cancer. TCRdb recomputed calls from the multiplex PCR reads with MiXCR, one row per CDR3 protein. The sample records 150,000 to 200,000 distinct CDR3 sequences, 30% to 35% being singletons. The source material was axillary lymph node tissue. The source of these receptors is a female donor with breast cancer. Some clones in this sample may be carry-over from other donors' samples.

The V gene is TRBV6-2 or TRBV6-3, the J gene TRBJ1-5, with TRBD1 matching 8 bases. Trimming cost V 2 bases and J 0 bases; bases outside gene matches: 9. The CDR3 runs to 18 residues. The germline CDR1 and CDR2 sequences are MNHEY and SVGEGT. The CDR3, as DNA: TGTGCCAGCAGTTACCCCGACCGGGACAGGCCTAGCAATCAGCCCCAGCATTTT. Protein product: CASSYPDRDRPSNQPQHF.

At least ten counts were recorded for this clonotype. V is TRBV4-2 and J is TRBJ1-2; a weak D match, TRBD1 (5 bases). This CDR3 spans 13 amino acids. Germline CDR1 reads LGHNA; CDR2 reads YNFKEQ. V lost 4 bases, J lost 8 bases, and 14 bases lay in between. The CDR3 here is CASSPLTDRGYTF. The CDR3 DNA reads as TGTGCCAGCAGCCCACTGACAGACCGGGGCTACACCTTC.

This chain joins TRBV5-5 and TRBJ1-1, with D possibly TRBD1 on 5 matching bases. Germline CDR1 is SGHKS and CDR2 is YYEKEE (reference sequence). The CDR3 length is 13 residues. V was pared by 6 bases and J by 5 bases, with 14 bases between. The CDR3 loop is CASNLVGGTEAFF. In DNA, the CDR3 is TGTGCCAGCAACCTGGTGGGGGGGACTGAAGCTTTCTTT.

As for this clonotype: A junction boundary mismatches the germline segment, possibly from a read error. This sequence joins TRBV6-4 and TRBJ2-3; 8 nucleotides line up with TRBD2. Germline values: CDR1 MRHNA, CDR2 SNTAGT. The CDR3 has 15 residues. DNA for the CDR3: TGCGCCAGCAGCGAGGAAGCGGGGGAGCGAGGTACGCAGTATTTT. Its translation: CASSEEAGERGTQYF.

At least ten counts were recorded for this clonotype. The genes are TRBV7-9 and TRBJ1-5; no definite D call. Trimming removed 3 bases at V and 9 bases at J, with 6 bases between. Germline V gives CDR1 SEHNR, CDR2 FQNEAQ (reference sequence). CDR3 size: 11 residues. As DNA, the CDR3 is TGTGCCAGCAGCTTTACGGGGCCCCAGCATTTT. Residues: CASSFTGPQHF.

The chain links TRBV5-1 to TRBJ2-5, with 8 bases that match TRBD1. Germline V gene sequence: CDR1 SGHRS, CDR2 YFSETQ. The CDR3 contains 14 residues. Trimming took 0 bases from V and 4 from J; bases not matched to a gene: 2. CDR3 sequence reads: CASSLGDRGETQYF. Here the CDR3 DNA reads TGCGCCAGCAGCTTGGGCGACAGGGGAGAGACCCAGTACTTC. The full variable domain, in which reference TRBV5-1 and TRBJ2-5 provide the parts outside the CDR3, is KAGVTQTPRYLIKTRGQQVTLSCSPISGHRSVSWYQQTPGQGLQFLFEYFSETQRNKGNFPGRFSGRQFSNSRSEMNVSTLELGDSALYLCASSLGDRGETQYFGPGTRLLVL.

This clonotype showed up many times. This chain uses TRBV24-1 with TRBJ2-1; 8 bases fit TRBD2. The CDR3 consists of 16 residues. V gave up 4 bases and J gave up 6 bases; unmatched junction bases: 10. Germline V gene sequence: CDR1 KGHDR, CDR2 SFDVKD. The CDR3 bases are TGTGCCACCAGTGAACCGGGGGGGGGGCTGGTCAATGAGCAGTTCTTC. It translates to CATSEPGGGLVNEQFF.

This clonotype was recorded a few times. Given the absence of the conserved phenylalanine or tryptophan at the CDR3 end, a read error is likely. No DNA is shown, since the ends of the CDR3 on it are uncertain; the CDR3 is the one TCRdb lists. The chain links TRBV7-9 to TRBJ2-6. The germline CDR1 and CDR2 sequences are SEHNR and FQNEAQ (reference sequence). The CDR3 totals 9 residues, both ends included. CDR3 region: CASSFVRTS.

Ten or more counts support this clonotype. This chain uses TRBV19 with TRBJ1-2; D call uncertain. This CDR3 is built from 16 residues. CDR1 and CDR2 from the germline V gene are LNHDA and SQIVND (reference sequence). Trimming removed 5 bases at V and 3 bases at J, with 19 bases between. The DNA for the CDR3 is TGTGCCAGTAGTCCCCCCGCGTTTGTGGGCTACTATGGCTACACCTTC. Residues: CASSPPAFVGYYGYTF. The variable domain in full, with the rest retrieved from reference TRBV19 and TRBJ1-2, is DGGITQSPKYLFRKEGQNVTLSCEQNLNHDAMYWYRQDPGQGLRLIYYSQIVNDFQKGDIAEGYSVSREKKESFPLTVTSAQKNPTAFYLCASSPPAFVGYYGYTFGSGTRLTVV.

The CDR3 nucleotides read TGTGCCAGCAGCACCCGGGACAGCGGCCCTAATTCACCCCTCCACTTT. This sequence encodes CASSTRDSGPNSPLHF. The chain has TRBV7-9 and TRBJ1-6; 7 bases align to TRBD1. J lost 6 bases, V lost 5 bases, and 10 bases had no gene match. Germline assignment: CDR1 SEHNR and CDR2 FQNEAQ (reference sequence). CDR3 size: 16 residues. The whole variable domain, remainder taken from reference TRBV7-9 and TRBJ1-6, is DTGVSQNPRHKITKRGQNVTFRCDPISEHNRLYWYRQTLGQGPEFLTYFQNEAQLEKSRLLSDRFSAERPKGSFSTLEIQRTEQGDSAMYLCASSTRDSGPNSPLHFGNGTRLTVT.

This clonotype was recorded a few times. J is TRBJ1-1 and V is TRBV24-1; 8 bases line up with TRBD1. After removal of 5 bases from V and 7 bases from J, the junction contained 5 bases not matched to a gene. This CDR3 spans 13 amino acids. Germline-derived CDR1 and CDR2 are KGHDR and SFDVKD. The CDR3 DNA follows: TGTGCCACCAGTGCGACAGGGGCCGATGAAGCTTTCTTT. Protein product: CATSATGADEAFF.

This clonotype appeared many times. V gene TRBV14 combines with J gene TRBJ2-1, with TRBD2 matching 9 bases. Per germline, CDR1 SGHDN and CDR2 FVKESK. J was trimmed by 1 base and V by 4 bases; bases with no gene match: 11. CDR3 length equals 18 residues. CDR3 in DNA: TGTGCCAGCAGCCTGGCGCTAGCGGGGACCGAATCCTACAATGAGCAGTTCTTC. Amino acid sequence: CASSLALAGTESYNEQFF.

In the case of this clonotype: A much larger clone lies one base from this, so it may be a read error. The V gene is TRBV6-5, the J gene TRBJ2-7, with D tentatively TRBD1 (5 bases). This CDR3 contains 14 residues. The V gene lost 5 bases and the J gene lost 2 bases, with 13 bases spanning the gap. The V gene's germline CDR1 is MNHEY and CDR2 SVGAGI. CDR3 DNA: TGTGCCAGCAGTCACACCCAGGGTGCCTACGAGCAGTACTTC. Its translation: CASSHTQGAYEQYF.

A word on this clonotype: It may be a read error: a sequence one base away is much more abundant. The chain recombines TRBV7-7 with TRBJ1-1; 7 nucleotides match TRBD1. The length of the CDR3 is 12 residues. CDR1 is SSHAT, CDR2 FNYEAQ, per germline (reference sequence). CDR3 sequence (DNA): TGTGCTAGCAGCTCCGGGACAGCCGAAGCTTTCTTT. As protein: CASSSGTAEAFF.

The count of this clonotype is one. Being one base from a much bigger clone, this may be a read error. This chain joins TRBV6-5 and TRBJ2-1, with a possible D match to TRBD2 (5 bases). Germline values: CDR1 MNHEY, CDR2 SVGAGI. This CDR3 is built from 12 residues. The CDR3 is CAGSYREGEQFF. For the CDR3, the DNA is TGTGCCGGCAGTTACCGGGAAGGTGAGCAGTTCTTC.

Ten or more counts support this clonotype. One end of the junction is discordant with germline, which a read error may explain. The chain joins TRBV10-1 to TRBJ2-7, with 12 bases identical to TRBD1. The germline CDR1 and CDR2 sequences are WNHNN and SYGVQD (reference sequence). There are 13 residues in the CDR3. The CDR3 sequence: CASSEGTGGSQDF. In DNA form, the CDR3 reads TGCGCCAGCAGTGAGGGGACAGGGGGCTCGCAGGACTTC.

This chain connects TRBV11-3 to TRBJ2-3, with D unclear. V was clipped by 4 bases and J by 8 bases, with 13 bases between them. Germline loops: CDR1 SGHNT, CDR2 YENEEA. The CDR3 is 13 residues long. The CDR3, as DNA: TGTGCCAGCAGCTGGGGTTACATAGCTACGCAGTATTTT. The encoded protein is CASSWGYIATQYF.

Of note for this clonotype: A much larger clone lies a single base off, so this may be a read error. This rearrangement joins TRBV28 to TRBJ1-3, with D possibly being TRBD1 (5 bases). V lost 6 bases, J lost 8 bases, and 20 bases lay in between. The CDR3 is made up of 15 amino acids. Per the germline V gene, CDR1 is MDHEN and CDR2 is SYDVKM. The DNA for the CDR3 is TGTGCCAGCAGCAAGACCCCGGGGCGTGTAGACACCATATATTTT. Protein sequence: CASSKTPGRVDTIYF.

Note on this clonotype: Possible read error: a much larger clone is one base away. V is TRBV12-3 or TRBV12-4 and J is TRBJ2-2; no reliable D call. The CDR3 consists of 12 residues. Trimming left V 3 bases short and J 9 bases short, with 8 bases between. The CDR3 sequence: CASSFGFWELFF. DNA for the CDR3: TGTGCCAGCAGTTTTGGATTCTGGGAGCTGTTTTTT.

Worth noting for this clonotype: Being one base from a much bigger clone, this may be a read error. The genes are TRBV7-2 and TRBJ2-7, with D tentatively TRBD1 or TRBD2 (6 bases each). This CDR3 is built from 14 residues. Trimming took off 8 bases at V and 3 bases at J, with 17 bases between the two ends. Germline values: CDR1 SGHTA, CDR2 FQGNSA. CDR3 residues: CASGLLRGDYEQYF. CDR3 bases: TGTGCCAGCGGGCTCCTGAGGGGGGACTACGAGCAGTACTTC.

This clonotype appeared many times. The J gene is TRBJ2-6, the V gene TRBV19; TRBD1 matches at 8 bases. CDR3 length: 17 amino acids. In germline, CDR1 is LNHDA, CDR2 SQIVND (reference sequence). V lost 6 bases and J lost 0; bases outside the gene matches: 7. CDR3 DNA: TGTGCCAGTAGGGACAGGGAAACAGCCTCTGGGGCCAACGTCCTGACTTTC. Translated, it gives CASRDRETASGANVLTF.